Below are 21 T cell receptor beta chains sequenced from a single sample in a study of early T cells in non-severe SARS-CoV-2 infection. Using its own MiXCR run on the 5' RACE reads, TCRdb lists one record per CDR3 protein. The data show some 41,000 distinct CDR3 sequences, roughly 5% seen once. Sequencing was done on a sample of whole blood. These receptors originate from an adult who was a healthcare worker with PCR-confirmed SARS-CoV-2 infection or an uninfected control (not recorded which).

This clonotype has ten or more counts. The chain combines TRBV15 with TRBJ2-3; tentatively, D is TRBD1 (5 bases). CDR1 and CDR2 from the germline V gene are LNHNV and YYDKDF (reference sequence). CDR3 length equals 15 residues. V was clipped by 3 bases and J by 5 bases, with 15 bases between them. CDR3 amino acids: CATSSRVTPGDTQYF. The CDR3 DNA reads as TGTGCCACCAGCAGCAGGGTTACCCCCGGAGATACGCAGTATTTT.

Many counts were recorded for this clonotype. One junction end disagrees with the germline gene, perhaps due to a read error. The CDR3, as DNA: TGTGCAAGCAGTGGATGGGAAGACAATCAGCCCCAGCATTTT. Protein: CASSGWEDNQPQHF. The chain couples TRBV2 to TRBJ1-5; D not resolved. Germline CDR1 is SNHLY and CDR2 is FYNNEI. The CDR3 totals 14 residues.

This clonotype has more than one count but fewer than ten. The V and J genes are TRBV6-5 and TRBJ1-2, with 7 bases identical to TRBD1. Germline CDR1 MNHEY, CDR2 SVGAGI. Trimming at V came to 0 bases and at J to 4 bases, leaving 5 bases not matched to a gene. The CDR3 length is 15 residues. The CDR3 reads CASSYSGGGSYGYTF. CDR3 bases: TGTGCCAGCAGTTACTCGGGAGGGGGCAGCTATGGCTACACCTTC.

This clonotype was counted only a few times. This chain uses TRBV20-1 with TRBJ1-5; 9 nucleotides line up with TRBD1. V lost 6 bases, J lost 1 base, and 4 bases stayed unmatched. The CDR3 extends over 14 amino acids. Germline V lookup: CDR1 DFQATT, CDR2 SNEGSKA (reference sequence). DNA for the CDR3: TGCAGTGCGAGTGGGACAGGGAGCAATCAGCCCCAGCATTTT. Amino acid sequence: CSASGTGSNQPQHF.

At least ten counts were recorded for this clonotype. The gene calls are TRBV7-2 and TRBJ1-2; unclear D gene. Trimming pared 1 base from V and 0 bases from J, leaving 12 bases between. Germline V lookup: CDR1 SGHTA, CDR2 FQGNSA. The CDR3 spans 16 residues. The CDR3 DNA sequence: TGTGCCAGCAGCTTAGGTCTGGGTTCAGCTAACTATGGCTACACCTTC. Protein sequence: CASSLGLGSANYGYTF.

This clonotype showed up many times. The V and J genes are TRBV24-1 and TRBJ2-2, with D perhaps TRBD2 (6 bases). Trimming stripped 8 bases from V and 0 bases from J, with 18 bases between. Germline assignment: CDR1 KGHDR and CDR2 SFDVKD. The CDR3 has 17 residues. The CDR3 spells CATTWRGRPPNTGELFF. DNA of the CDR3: TGTGCCACCACCTGGCGGGGCCGGCCTCCGAACACCGGGGAGCTGTTTTTT.

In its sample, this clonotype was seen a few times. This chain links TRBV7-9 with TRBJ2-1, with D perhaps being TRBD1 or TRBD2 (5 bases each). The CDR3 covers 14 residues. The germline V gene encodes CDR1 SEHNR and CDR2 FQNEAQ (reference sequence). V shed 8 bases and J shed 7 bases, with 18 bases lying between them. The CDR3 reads CASGFVGTLNEQFF. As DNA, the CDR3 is TGTGCCAGCGGTTTTGTGGGGACCCTGAATGAGCAGTTCTTC.

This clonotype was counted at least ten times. The CDR3 DNA is TGTGCCAGCAGTCCCGGGACTAGCGGGAGCCACGAGCAGTACTTC. Protein product: CASSPGTSGSHEQYF. This chain links TRBV28 with TRBJ2-7; 14 nucleotides align to TRBD2. CDR3 length: 15 amino acids. V shed 5 bases and J 5 bases; nucleotides not matched to a gene: 5. Germline V lookup: CDR1 MDHEN, CDR2 SYDVKM.

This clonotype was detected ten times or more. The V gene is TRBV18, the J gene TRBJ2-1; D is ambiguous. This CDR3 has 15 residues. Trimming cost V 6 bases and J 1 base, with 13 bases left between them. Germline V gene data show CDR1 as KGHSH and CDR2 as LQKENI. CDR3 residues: CASSPTELSYNEQFF. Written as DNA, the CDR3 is TGTGCCAGCTCGCCCACAGAACTGTCCTACAATGAGCAGTTCTTC.

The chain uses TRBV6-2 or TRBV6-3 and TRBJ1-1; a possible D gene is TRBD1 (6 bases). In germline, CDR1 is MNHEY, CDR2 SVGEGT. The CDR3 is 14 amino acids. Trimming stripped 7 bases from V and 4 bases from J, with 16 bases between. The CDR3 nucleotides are TGTGCCAGCAAACGTTGGGGGCATGGCACTGAAGCTTTCTTT. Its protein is CASKRWGHGTEAFF.

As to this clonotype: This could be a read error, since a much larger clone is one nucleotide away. DNA for the CDR3: TGTGCCAGCAGCCAGAACGGGGGGGCTAACAATGGGCAGTTCTTC. The encoded protein is CASSQNGGANNGQFF. The chain couples TRBV4-2 to TRBJ2-1, with 8 bases lining up with TRBD2. CDR1 LGHNA and CDR2 YNFKEQ come from the germline V gene. CDR3 size: 15 residues.

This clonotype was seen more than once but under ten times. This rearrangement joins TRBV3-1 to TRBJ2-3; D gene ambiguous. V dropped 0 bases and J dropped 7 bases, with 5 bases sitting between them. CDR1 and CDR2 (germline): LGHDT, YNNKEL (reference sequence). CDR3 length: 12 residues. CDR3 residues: CASSQDAYTQYF. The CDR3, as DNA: TGTGCCAGCAGCCAAGATGCATATACGCAGTATTTT.

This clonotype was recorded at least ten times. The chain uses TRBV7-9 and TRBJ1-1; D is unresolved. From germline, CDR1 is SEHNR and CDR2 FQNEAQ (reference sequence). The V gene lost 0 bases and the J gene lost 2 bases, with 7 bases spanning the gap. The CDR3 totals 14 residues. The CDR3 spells CASSLAGTNTEAFF. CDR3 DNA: TGTGCCAGCAGCTTAGCGGGCACCAACACTGAAGCTTTCTTT.

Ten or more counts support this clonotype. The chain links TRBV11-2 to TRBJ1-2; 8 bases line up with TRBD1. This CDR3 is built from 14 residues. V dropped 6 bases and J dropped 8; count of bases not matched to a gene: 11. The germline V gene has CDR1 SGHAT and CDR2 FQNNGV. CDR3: CASSTDRDQEGYTF. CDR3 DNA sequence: TGTGCCAGCAGTACGGACAGGGACCAGGAGGGCTACACCTTC.

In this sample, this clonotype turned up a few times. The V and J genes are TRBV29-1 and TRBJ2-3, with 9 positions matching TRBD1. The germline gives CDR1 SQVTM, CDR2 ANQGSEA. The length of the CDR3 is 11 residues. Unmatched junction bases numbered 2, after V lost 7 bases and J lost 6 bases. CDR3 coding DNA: TGCAGCGAGACAGGGGGGGATACGCAGTATTTT. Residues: CSETGGDTQYF.

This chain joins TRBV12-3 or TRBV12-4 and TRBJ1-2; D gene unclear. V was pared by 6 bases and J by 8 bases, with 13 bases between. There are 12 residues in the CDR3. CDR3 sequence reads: CASSVLSRGYTF. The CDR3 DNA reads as TGTGCCAGCAGCGTACTGTCCCGCGGCTACACCTTC.

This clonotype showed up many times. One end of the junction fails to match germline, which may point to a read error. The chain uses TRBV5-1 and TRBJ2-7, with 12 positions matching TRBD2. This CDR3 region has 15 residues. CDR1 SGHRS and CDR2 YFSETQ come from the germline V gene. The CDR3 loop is CASSLDPGLAGGRHF. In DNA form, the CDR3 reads TGCGCCAGCAGCTTGGACCCGGGACTAGCGGGCGGCAGGCACTTC.

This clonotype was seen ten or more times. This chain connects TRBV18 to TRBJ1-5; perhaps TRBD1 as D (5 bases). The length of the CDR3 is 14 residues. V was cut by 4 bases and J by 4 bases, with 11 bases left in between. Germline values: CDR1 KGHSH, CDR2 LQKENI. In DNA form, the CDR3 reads TGTGCCAGCTCACAGGGGCAGGGAAATCAGCCCCAGCATTTT. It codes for CASSQGQGNQPQHF.

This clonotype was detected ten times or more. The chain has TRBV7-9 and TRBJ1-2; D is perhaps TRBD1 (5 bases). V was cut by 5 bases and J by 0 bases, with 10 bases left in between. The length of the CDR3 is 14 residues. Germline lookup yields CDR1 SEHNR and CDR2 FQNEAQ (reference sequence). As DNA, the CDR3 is TGTGCCAGCAGCCAGGACACAACTAACTATGGCTACACCTTC. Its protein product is CASSQDTTNYGYTF.

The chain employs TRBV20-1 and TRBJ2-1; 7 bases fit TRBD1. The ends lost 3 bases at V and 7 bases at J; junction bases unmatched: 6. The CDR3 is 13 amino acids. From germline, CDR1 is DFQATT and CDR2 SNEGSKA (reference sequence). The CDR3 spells CSARTGRPNEQFF. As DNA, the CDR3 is TGCAGTGCTAGGACAGGGCGCCCTAATGAGCAGTTCTTC.

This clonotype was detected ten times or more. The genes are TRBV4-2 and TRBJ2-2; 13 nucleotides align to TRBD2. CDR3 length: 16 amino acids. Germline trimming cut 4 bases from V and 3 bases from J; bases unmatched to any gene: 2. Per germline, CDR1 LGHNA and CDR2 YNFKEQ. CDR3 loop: CASSPGLAGDTGELFF. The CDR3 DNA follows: TGTGCCAGCAGCCCTGGACTAGCGGGAGACACCGGGGAGCTGTTTTTT.